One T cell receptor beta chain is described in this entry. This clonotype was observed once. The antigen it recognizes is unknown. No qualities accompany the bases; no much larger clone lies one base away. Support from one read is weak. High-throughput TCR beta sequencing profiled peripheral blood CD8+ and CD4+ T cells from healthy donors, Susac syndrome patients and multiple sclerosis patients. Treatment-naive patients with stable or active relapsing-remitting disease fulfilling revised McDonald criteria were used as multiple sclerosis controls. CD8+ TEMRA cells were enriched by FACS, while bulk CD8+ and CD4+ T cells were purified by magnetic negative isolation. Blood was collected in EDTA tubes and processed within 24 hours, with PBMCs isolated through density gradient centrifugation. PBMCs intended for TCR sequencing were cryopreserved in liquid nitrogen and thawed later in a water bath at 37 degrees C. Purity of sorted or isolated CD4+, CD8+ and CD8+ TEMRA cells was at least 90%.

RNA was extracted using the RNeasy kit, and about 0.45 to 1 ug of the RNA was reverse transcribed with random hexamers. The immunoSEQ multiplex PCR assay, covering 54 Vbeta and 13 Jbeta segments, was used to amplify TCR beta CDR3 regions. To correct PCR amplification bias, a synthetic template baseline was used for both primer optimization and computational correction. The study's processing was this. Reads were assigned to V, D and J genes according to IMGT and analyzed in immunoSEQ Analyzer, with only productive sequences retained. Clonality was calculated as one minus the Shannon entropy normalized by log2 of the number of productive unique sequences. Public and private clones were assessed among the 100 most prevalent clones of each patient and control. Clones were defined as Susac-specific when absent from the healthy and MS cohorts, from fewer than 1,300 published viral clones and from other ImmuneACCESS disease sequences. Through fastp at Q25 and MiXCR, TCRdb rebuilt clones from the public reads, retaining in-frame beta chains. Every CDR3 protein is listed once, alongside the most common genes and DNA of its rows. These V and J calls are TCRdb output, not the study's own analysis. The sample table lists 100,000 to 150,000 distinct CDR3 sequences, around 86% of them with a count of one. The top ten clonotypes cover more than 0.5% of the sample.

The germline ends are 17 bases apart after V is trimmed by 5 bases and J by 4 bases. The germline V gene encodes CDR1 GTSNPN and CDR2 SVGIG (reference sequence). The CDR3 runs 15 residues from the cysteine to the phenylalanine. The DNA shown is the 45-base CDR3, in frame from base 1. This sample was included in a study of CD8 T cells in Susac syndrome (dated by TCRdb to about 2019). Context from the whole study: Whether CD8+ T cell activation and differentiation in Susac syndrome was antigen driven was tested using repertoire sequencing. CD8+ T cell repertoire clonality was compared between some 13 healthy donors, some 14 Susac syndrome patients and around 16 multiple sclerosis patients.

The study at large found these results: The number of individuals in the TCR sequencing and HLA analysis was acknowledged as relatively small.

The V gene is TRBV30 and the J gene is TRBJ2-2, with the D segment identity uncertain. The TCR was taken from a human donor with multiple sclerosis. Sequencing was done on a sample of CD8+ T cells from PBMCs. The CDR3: CAWANRVRGTGELFF. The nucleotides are TGTGCCTGGGCTAACCGGGTCCGAGGCACCGGGGAGCTGTTTTTT.